These 24 T cell receptor beta chains came from one sample sequenced in a study of shared clonotypes between healthy human individuals. Data came from immunoSEQ multiplex PCR; TCRdb stores just in-frame clones and leaves some out. The data hold about 1 million clones, with under 80% observed a single time. The sample taken for sequencing was memory CD4+ T cells sorted from blood. The subset: CD45RA-negative fraction. These receptors originate from a man aged 18 to 29 in good health.

Notes on this clone: This sequence is one base from a far larger clone and is likely a read error. The chain employs TRBV28 and TRBJ1-5, with D unclear. Per germline, CDR1 MDHEN and CDR2 SYDVKM. The CDR3 extends over 15 amino acids. V was pared by 4 bases and J by 0 bases, with 10 bases between. DNA for the CDR3: TGTGCCAGCAGTTCCCGGGGAGGTAGCAATCAGCCCCAGCATTTT. This gives the protein CASSSRGGSNQPQHF.

This clone was observed a few times. Other nucleotide sequences from this sample produce the same CDR3. The chain recombines TRBV7-2 with TRBJ1-5; perhaps TRBD1 as D (5 bases). CDR1 and CDR2 (germline): SGHTA, FQGNSA. This CDR3 region has 15 residues. Trimming left V 3 bases short and J 2 bases short, with 11 bases between. The CDR3 sequence: CASSLGTGGNQPQHF. CDR3 in DNA: TGTGCCAGCAGCTTGGGGACGGGTGGCAATCAGCCCCAGCATTTT.

The rearrangement links TRBV6-5 to TRBJ1-1, with D hard to call. From germline, CDR1 is MNHEY and CDR2 SVGAGI. The CDR3 spans 12 residues. Trimming took off 2 bases at V and 4 bases at J, with 5 bases between the two ends. CDR3 sequence (DNA): TGTGCCAGCAGTTACGATGGCACTGAAGCTTTCTTT. As protein: CASSYDGTEAFF.

Written as DNA, the CDR3 is TGTGCCAGCAGCGTCCAGGGGGCGCAGTCAGATACGCAGTATTTT. This encodes CASSVQGAQSDTQYF. This chain uses TRBV6-5 with TRBJ2-3; 8 bases are a match to TRBD1. Per the germline V gene, CDR1 is MNHEY and CDR2 is SVGAGI. J gave up 4 bases and V 6 bases, and 9 bases lay outside the gene matches. The CDR3 is 15 residues long.

The chain employs TRBV6-5 and TRBJ1-5; possible D gene TRBD1, 5 bases. V was cut by 0 bases and J by 6 bases, with 12 bases left in between. Germline CDR1 is MNHEY and CDR2 is SVGAGI. This CDR3 spans 15 amino acids. The CDR3 sequence: CASSYSPPGIQPQHF. Written as DNA, the CDR3 is TGTGCCAGCAGTTACTCCCCCCCAGGGATTCAGCCCCAGCATTTT.

The rearrangement uses TRBV5-1 and TRBJ1-4; D remains ambiguous. Germline V CDR1 and CDR2: SGHRS, YFSETQ. The germline V and J ends were trimmed by 2 bases and 12 bases, with 17 bases remaining between them. The CDR3 runs to 14 residues. CDR3 sequence reads: CASSLSGPPAELFF. CDR3 DNA: TGCGCCAGCAGCTTATCTGGACCCCCTGCGGAACTGTTTTTT. Filled out from reference TRBV5-1 and TRBJ1-4, the complete variable domain reads KAGVTQTPRYLIKTRGQQVTLSCSPISGHRSVSWYQQTPGQGLQFLFEYFSETQRNKGNFPGRFSGRQFSNSRSEMNVSTLELGDSALYLCASSLSGPPAELFFGSGTQLSVL.

The chain combines TRBV5-8 with TRBJ1-6; D perhaps matches TRBD1 (5 bases). The germline V gene has CDR1 SGHTS and CDR2 YDEGEE. The V gene lost 1 base and the J gene lost 5 bases, with 10 bases spanning the gap. The CDR3 covers 15 residues. The CDR3 loop is CASSLTDTNNSPLHF. The CDR3, as DNA: TGTGCCAGCAGCTTGACGGACACAAATAATTCACCCCTCCACTTT.

This clone has a handful of counts. The rearrangement uses TRBV12-5 and TRBJ1-5; D ambiguous. Per germline, CDR1 LGHNT and CDR2 FRNRAP. The CDR3 has 14 amino acids. Deletions cut 1 base from V and 3 bases from J, with 7 bases between. The CDR3 loop is CASGLGGYNQPQHF. The CDR3 DNA reads as TGTGCTAGTGGTTTGGGAGGATACAATCAGCCCCAGCATTTT. The variable domain in full, completed from reference TRBV12-5 and TRBJ1-5, reads DARVTQTPRHKVTEMGQEVTMRCQPILGHNTVFWYRQTMMQGLELLAYFRNRAPLDDSGMPKDRFSAEMPDATLATLKIQPSEPRDSAVYFCASGLGGYNQPQHFGDGTRLSIL.

V gene TRBV5-1 combines with J gene TRBJ1-2; D gene ambiguous. This CDR3 has 13 amino acids. Germline V lookup: CDR1 SGHRS, CDR2 YFSETQ. V gave up 2 bases and J gave up 3 bases, with 8 bases separating them. CDR3 sequence (DNA): TGCGCCAGCAGCTTTAAAGTCGACTATGGCTACACCTTC. It yields the protein CASSFKVDYGYTF.

The V gene is TRBV4-3, the J gene TRBJ2-7; D possibly corresponds to TRBD2 (5 bases). The CDR3 runs 17 residues. Between the trimmed V and J ends, which lost 1 base and 1 base, there was a span of 17 bases. Germline CDR1 is LGHNA and CDR2 is YSLEER. For the CDR3, the DNA is TGCGCCAGCAGCCAAGCCCTACTCAGCGGACCTTCCTACGAGCAGTACTTC. It codes for CASSQALLSGPSYEQYF.

The chain links TRBV11-3 to TRBJ2-5, with D perhaps TRBD1 or TRBD2 (5 bases each). Trimming left V 5 bases short and J 7 bases short, with 17 bases between. The CDR3 runs to 14 residues. Germline V gives CDR1 SGHNT, CDR2 YENEEA. This chain's CDR3 is CASSAGAEHATQYF. CDR3 nucleotide sequence: TGTGCCAGCAGCGCCGGGGCAGAACATGCGACCCAGTACTTC.

The chain carries TRBV5-1 and TRBJ1-4, with 7 bases identical to TRBD1. Germline V gene lookup returns CDR1 SGHRS and CDR2 YFSETQ. The V gene end was trimmed by 5 bases and the J gene end by 0 bases; junction bases not matched to a gene: 4. The CDR3 is 15 residues long. CDR3 coding DNA: TGCGCCAGCAGAGAGCAGGGGGCAACTAATGAAAAACTGTTTTTT. Protein: CASREQGATNEKLFF.

The V call is TRBV2, the J call TRBJ2-3; D not certain. Looked up from germline, CDR1 is SNHLY and CDR2 is FYNNEI. This CDR3 comprises 13 residues. Trimming left V 1 base short and J 4 bases short, with 6 bases between. CDR3 sequence reads: CASSEELADTQYF. DNA of the CDR3: TGTGCCAGCAGTGAAGAGTTAGCAGATACGCAGTATTTT.

V is TRBV29-1 and J is TRBJ2-1, with 12 positions matching TRBD2. The trim removed 7 bases at V and 9 bases at J, leaving 10 bases unmatched. Germline V CDR1 and CDR2: SQVTM, ANQGSEA. CDR3 length equals 14 residues. CDR3 nucleotides: TGCAGCGATACCGGGACTAGCGGGCGGGGTGAGCAGTTCTTC. It encodes CSDTGTSGRGEQFF.

The rearrangement uses TRBV30 and TRBJ1-3; possible D gene TRBD1, 5 bases. The CDR3 totals 16 residues. Per the germline V gene, CDR1 is GTSNPN and CDR2 is SVGIG (reference sequence). Trimming took 0 bases from V and 0 from J, leaving 12 bases between them. CDR3 bases: TGTGCCTGGAGTGTACGGGGGGGGAACTCTGGAAACACCATATATTTT. Amino acid sequence: CAWSVRGGNSGNTIYF.

This chain joins TRBV5-1 and TRBJ2-1, with TRBD2 as a possible D gene (5 bases). Germline V gives CDR1 SGHRS, CDR2 YFSETQ. The CDR3 runs to 13 residues. V shed 4 bases and J shed 6 bases, with 11 bases lying between them. In DNA, the CDR3 is TGCGCCAGCAGCACCGGACTGGGCAATGAGCAGTTCTTC. Translated, it gives CASSTGLGNEQFF.

The CDR3 reads CASSHLRDRKGIQYF. The DNA of the CDR3 is TGTGCCAGCAGCCACCTCCGGGACAGGAAAGGCATTCAGTACTTC. V and J are TRBV5-6 and TRBJ2-4; TRBD1 agrees at 8 bases. The CDR3 contains 15 residues. Trimming cost V 4 bases and J 9 bases; bases outside gene matches: 12. CDR1 and CDR2 (germline): SGHDT, YYEEEE.

This clone turned up a few times. The CDR3 loop reads CASSAGPVALYEQYF. DNA of the CDR3: TGTGCCAGCAGCGCCGGACCCGTCGCCCTCTACGAGCAGTACTTC. This chain connects TRBV5-4 to TRBJ2-7; D gene uncertain. This CDR3 is 15 amino acids long. CDR1 and CDR2 (germline): SGHNT, YYREEE (reference sequence). V was pared by 4 bases and J by 3 bases, with 17 bases between. Complete variable domain (other parts from reference TRBV5-4 and TRBJ2-7): ETGVTQSPTHLIKTRGQQVTLRCSSQSGHNTVSWYQQALGQGPQFIFQYYREEENGRGNFPPRFSGLQFPNYSSELNVNALELDDSALYLCASSAGPVALYEQYFGPGTRLTVT.

The chain joins TRBV7-2 to TRBJ1-3; no clear D. CDR1 SGHTA and CDR2 FQGNSA come from the germline V gene. The CDR3 runs to 15 residues. V was trimmed by 0 bases and J by 1 base, leaving 7 bases between them. The CDR3, as DNA: TGTGCCAGCAGCTTAGCGTTTGGTTCTGGAAACACCATATATTTT. The encoded protein is CASSLAFGSGNTIYF.

The chain couples TRBV12-5 to TRBJ1-2, with D possibly matching TRBD1 (6 bases). Germline V gene data show CDR1 as LGHNT and CDR2 as FRNRAP. This CDR3 has 16 residues. The V and J ends lost 4 bases and 6 bases respectively, with 21 bases between them. The CDR3 DNA reads as TGTGCTAGTGGTTCCCACCAGTTGGGGGGCGCGGATGGCTACACCTTC. It specifies CASGSHQLGGADGYTF. Looking up the rest from reference TRBV12-5 and TRBJ1-2 gives the full variable domain: DARVTQTPRHKVTEMGQEVTMRCQPILGHNTVFWYRQTMMQGLELLAYFRNRAPLDDSGMPKDRFSAEMPDATLATLKIQPSEPRDSAVYFCASGSHQLGGADGYTFGSGTRLTVV.

Notes on this clone: Other DNA sequences in the sample encode the same CDR3. The genes are TRBV5-4 and TRBJ2-1, with 9 bases fitting TRBD1. Trimming at V came to 2 bases and at J to 2 bases, leaving 2 bases not matched to a gene. The CDR3 covers 15 residues. The germline CDR1 and CDR2 sequences are SGHNT and YYREEE (reference sequence). The CDR3 here is CASSLDRGAYNEQFF. CDR3 coding DNA: TGTGCCAGCAGCTTAGACAGGGGGGCCTACAATGAGCAGTTCTTC.

The table lists this clone with a few counts. Other DNA sequences in the sample encode the same CDR3. This sequence joins TRBV19 and TRBJ2-5; D not certain. Trimming pared 5 bases from V and 4 bases from J, leaving 11 bases between. CDR3 length: 13 amino acids. From germline, CDR1 is LNHDA and CDR2 SQIVND (reference sequence). CDR3 in amino acids: CASSPDPGETQYF. CDR3 sequence (DNA): TGTGCCAGTAGTCCAGACCCGGGAGAGACCCAGTACTTC. The full variable domain, completed using reference TRBV19 and TRBJ2-5, is DGGITQSPKYLFRKEGQNVTLSCEQNLNHDAMYWYRQDPGQGLRLIYYSQIVNDFQKGDIAEGYSVSREKKESFPLTVTSAQKNPTAFYLCASSPDPGETQYFGPGTRLLVL.

Note on this clone: Within the sample, other DNA sequences also encode this same CDR3. The rearrangement joins TRBV20-1 to TRBJ1-2; tentatively, D is TRBD1 (5 bases). Trimming pared 3 bases from V and 7 bases from J, leaving 9 bases between. Per the germline V gene, CDR1 is DFQATT and CDR2 is SNEGSKA (reference sequence). The CDR3 sequence is 11 residues long. CDR3 bases: TGCAGTGCTAGTGACGGGGGTGGCTACACCTTC. Its protein is CSASDGGGYTF.

This chain uses TRBV25-1 with TRBJ1-3; the match to TRBD1 covers 7 bases. The V gene end was trimmed by 7 bases and the J gene end by 0 bases; junction bases not matched to a gene: 12. The CDR3 loop spans 17 amino acids. Germline V gene lookup returns CDR1 MGHDK and CDR2 SYGVNS. Here the CDR3 reads CASTPHWGTDSGNTIYF. In DNA, the CDR3 is TGTGCCAGCACTCCCCATTGGGGGACAGACTCTGGAAACACCATATATTTT.